This T cell receptor beta chain was found in a study of blood T cell repertoires in COVID-19. Here immunoSEQ multiplex PCR was the method, and the copy in TCRdb shows in-frame clones only, minus some. The sample yields a few hundred thousand clones, roughly 85% seen once. This CDR3 comprises 15 residues. The V gene end was trimmed by 5 bases and the J gene end by 4 bases; junction bases not matched to a gene: 11. The germline V gene has CDR1 SGHRS and CDR2 YFSETQ. The V and J genes are TRBV5-1 and TRBJ1-1; 7 bases match TRBD1. This clonotype was obtained from a man aged 60 to 69 who had recovered from COVID-19. Sequencing used peripheral blood. The CDR3 region has the DNA TGCGCCAGCAGGCCAGAGACAGGGCCCAGCACTGAAGCTTTCTTT. It specifies CASRPETGPSTEAFF.